The entry below gives a single T cell receptor beta chain sequence along with its context. Its cognate antigen has yet to be identified. Base-call qualities are not available, and no considerably larger clone is one nucleotide away. These data belong to a study of patients and donors after allogeneic stem cell transplantation (dated by TCRdb to 2018 to 2021). Library preparation was by RT-PCR. The instrument was a NextSeq 550. TCRdb trimmed the raw reads at Q25, called clones with MiXCR and kept productive beta chains. All rows with the same CDR3 protein become a single entry with the most common DNA and genes. The sample table records some 150,000 distinct CDR3 sequences; over 35% of these occur just once. The ten largest clones capture 50% of the sample. The CDR3, from cysteine to phenylalanine, totals 12 residues. Only the CDR3 DNA stays, 36 bases, in frame from base 1. For CDR1 and CDR2, the germline V gene lists MNHEY and SVGEGT. V loses 6 bases at its end and J loses 12 bases; junction bases beyond the gene matches: 7.

The V and J genes are TRBV6-2 or TRBV6-3 and TRBJ1-2; 10 central nucleotides agree with TRBD1. This receptor was taken from a human donor who was either an allogeneic HSCT recipient or a stem cell or donor lymphocyte infusion donor (not recorded which). It is not recorded whose cells these are; they may come from a transplant donor. Sequenced input: blood, either unsorted or a sorted T cell fraction (not recorded which). Here is the DNA: TGTGCCAGCAGCCAGACAGGGGGCCGCAACACCTTC. It translates as CASSQTGGRNTF.